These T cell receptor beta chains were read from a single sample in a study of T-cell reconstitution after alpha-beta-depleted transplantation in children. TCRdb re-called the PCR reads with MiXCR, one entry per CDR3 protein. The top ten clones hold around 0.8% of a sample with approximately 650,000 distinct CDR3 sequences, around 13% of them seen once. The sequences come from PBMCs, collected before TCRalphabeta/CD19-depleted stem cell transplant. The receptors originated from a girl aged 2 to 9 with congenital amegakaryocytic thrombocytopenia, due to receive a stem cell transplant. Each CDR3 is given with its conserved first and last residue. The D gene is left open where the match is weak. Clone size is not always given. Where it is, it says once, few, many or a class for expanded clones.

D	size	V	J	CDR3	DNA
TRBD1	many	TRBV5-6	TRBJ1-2	CASSFDRGHGYTF	TGTGCCAGCAGCTTTGACAGGGGGCACGGCTACACCTTC
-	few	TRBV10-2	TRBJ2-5	CASRGSVGAKGETQYF	TGCGCCAGCCGGGGCTCGGTGGGAGCAAAGGGAGAGACCCAGTACTTC
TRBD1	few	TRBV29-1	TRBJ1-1	CSGQNRDRHHPGAEAFF	TGCAGCGGCCAAAACCGGGACAGGCATCACCCGGGCGCTGAAGCTTTCTTT
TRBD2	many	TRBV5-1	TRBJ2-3	CASRKNYGTSYDTQYF	TGCGCCAGCAGAAAGAACTACGGGACTAGCTATGATACGCAGTATTTT
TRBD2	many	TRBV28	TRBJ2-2	CASSVASGRATTGELFF	TGTGCCAGCAGCGTAGCTAGCGGGAGGGCCACGACCGGGGAGCTGTTTTTT
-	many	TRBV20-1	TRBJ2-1	CSASLSGTIYNEQFF	TGCAGTGCTAGCCTCTCGGGTACTATCTACAATGAGCAGTTCTTC
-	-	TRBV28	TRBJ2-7	CASRPPFRAYEQYF	TGTGCCAGCCGCCCACCATTTCGGGCTTACGAGCAGTACTTC
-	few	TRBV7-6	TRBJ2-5	CASSEEGQLWGETQYF	TGTGCCAGCAGCGAAGAGGGACAACTATGGGGAGAGACCCAGTACTTC
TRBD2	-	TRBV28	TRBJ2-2	CASSLFSGRTGELFF	TGTGCCAGCAGTTTATTTAGCGGGAGGACCGGGGAGCTGTTTTTT
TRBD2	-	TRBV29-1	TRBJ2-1	CSVATDGGSYNEQFF	TGCAGCGTTGCCACGGACGGGGGGTCCTACAATGAGCAGTTCTTC
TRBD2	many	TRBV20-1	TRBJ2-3	CSGRGTGGADTQYF	TGCAGTGGCCGGGGGACGGGAGGGGCAGATACGCAGTATTTT
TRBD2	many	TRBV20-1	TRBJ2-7	CSARVPTSGRFNEQYF	TGCAGTGCTAGAGTCCCCACTAGCGGGAGGTTCAACGAGCAGTACTTC
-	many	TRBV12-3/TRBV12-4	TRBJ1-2	CASSFLGGYTF	TGTGCCAGCAGTTTTTTGGGCGGCTACACCTTC
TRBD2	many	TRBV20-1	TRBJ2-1	CSASRTSGSPYNEQFF	TGCAGTGCTAGCCGAACTAGCGGGAGTCCCTACAATGAGCAGTTCTTC
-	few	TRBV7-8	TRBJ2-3	CASSVEGPDTQYF	TGTGCCAGCAGCGTAGAGGGGCCAGATACGCAGTATTTT
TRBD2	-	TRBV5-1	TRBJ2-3	CASSQNSGSGADTQYF	TGCGCCAGCAGCCAAAATAGCGGGAGTGGGGCAGATACGCAGTATTTT
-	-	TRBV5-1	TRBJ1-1	CASSLAQPNTEAFF	TGCGCCAGCAGCTTGGCCCAGCCGAACACTGAAGCTTTCTTT